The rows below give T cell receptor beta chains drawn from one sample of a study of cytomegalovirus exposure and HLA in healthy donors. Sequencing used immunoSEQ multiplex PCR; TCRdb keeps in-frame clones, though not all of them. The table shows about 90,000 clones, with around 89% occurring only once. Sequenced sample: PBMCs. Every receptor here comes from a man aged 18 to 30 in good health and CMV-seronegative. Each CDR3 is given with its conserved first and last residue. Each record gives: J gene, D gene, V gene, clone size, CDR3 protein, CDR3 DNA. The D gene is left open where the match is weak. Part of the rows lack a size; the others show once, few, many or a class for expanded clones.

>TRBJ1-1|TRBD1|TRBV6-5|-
CASRHNDKWDRTFF
TGTGCCAGCAGACACAACGACAAATGGGACAGAACTTTCTTT
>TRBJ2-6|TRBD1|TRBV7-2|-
CASRTGQGRLFSGANVLTF
TGTGCCAGCAGAACCGGACAGGGGCGCTTATTCTCTGGGGCCAACGTCCTGACTTTC
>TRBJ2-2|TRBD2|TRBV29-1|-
CSGGRGLTSGKTGELFF
TGCAGCGGGGGGAGGGGTTTAACTAGCGGGAAGACCGGGGAGCTGTTTTTT
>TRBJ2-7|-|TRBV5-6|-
CASSLGQLAPYEQYF
TGTGCCAGCAGCCTGGGCCAGTTGGCCCCCTACGAGCAGTACTTC
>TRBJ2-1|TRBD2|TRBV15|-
CATSRVIFGREGLNEQFF
TGTGCCACCAGCAGAGTTATTTTTGGGCGGGAGGGCCTCAATGAGCAGTTCTTC
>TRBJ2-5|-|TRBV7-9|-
CASSTSARGYQETQYF
TGTGCCAGCAGCACTAGTGCTAGGGGGTACCAAGAGACCCAGTACTTC
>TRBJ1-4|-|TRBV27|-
CASSLSSGYREKLFF
TGTGCCAGCAGTTTATCGTCAGGCTATAGAGAAAAACTGTTTTTT
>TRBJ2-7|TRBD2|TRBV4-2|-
CASSQEILAGDYEQYF
TGTGCCAGCAGCCAAGAGATACTAGCGGGAGACTACGAGCAGTACTTC
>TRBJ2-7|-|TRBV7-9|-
CASSSTYEQYF
TGTGCCAGCAGCTCCACCTACGAGCAGTACTTC
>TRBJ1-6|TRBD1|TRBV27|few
CATSRDRPNSPLHF
TGTGCCACCAGCCGGGACAGGCCTAATTCACCCCTCCACTTT
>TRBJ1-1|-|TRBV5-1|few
CASSDDRPDAEAFF
TGCGCCAGCAGCGACGACAGGCCAGATGCTGAAGCTTTCTTT
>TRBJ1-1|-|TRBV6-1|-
CASQVGGTEAFF
TGTGCCAGTCAGGTGGGGGGCACTGAAGCTTTCTTT
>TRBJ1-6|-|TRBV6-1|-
CASTRIEQRDSPLHF
TGTGCCAGCACGAGGATCGAGCAGAGGGATTCACCCCTCCACTTT
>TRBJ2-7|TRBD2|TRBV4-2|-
CASSQVGTSGSINKYF
TGTGCCAGCAGCCAAGTAGGGACTAGCGGGAGTATAAATAAGTACTTC
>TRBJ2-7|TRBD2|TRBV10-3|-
CAISATSGKPYEQYF
TGTGCCATCAGTGCAACTAGCGGAAAACCCTACGAGCAGTACTTC
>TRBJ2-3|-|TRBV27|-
CASSLYRVADTQYF
TGTGCCAGCAGTTTATACAGGGTTGCAGATACGCAGTATTTT
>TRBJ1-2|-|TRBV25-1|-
CASTTNPQIYGYTF
TGTGCCAGCACTACCAATCCACAGATCTATGGCTACACCTTC
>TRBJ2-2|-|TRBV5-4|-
CASSLRTGITGELFF
TGTGCCAGCAGCTTGCGTACAGGCATCACCGGGGAGCTGTTTTTT
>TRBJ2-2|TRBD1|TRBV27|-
CASSPWDRFGELFF
TGTGCCAGCAGTCCATGGGACAGGTTTGGGGAGCTGTTTTTT
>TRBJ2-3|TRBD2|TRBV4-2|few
CASSPGRAEDTQYF
TGTGCCAGCAGCCCCGGGAGGGCCGAAGATACGCAGTATTTT
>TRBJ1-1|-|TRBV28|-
CASSRFGGTFNTEAFF
TGTGCCAGCAGCCGATTCGGAGGAACTTTTAACACTGAAGCTTTCTTT
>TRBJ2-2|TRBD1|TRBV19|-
CASKDRGDTGELFF
TGTGCCAGTAAGGACAGGGGGGACACCGGGGAGCTGTTTTTT
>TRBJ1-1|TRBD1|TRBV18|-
CASSRDRVNTEAFF
TGTGCCAGCTCCCGGGACAGAGTGAACACTGAAGCTTTCTTT
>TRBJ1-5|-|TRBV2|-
CASRGQGSQPQHF
TGTGCCAGCAGAGGTCAGGGGTCCCAGCCCCAGCATTTT
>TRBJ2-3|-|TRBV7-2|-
CASSLAHLPGSDTQYF
TGTGCCAGCAGCTTAGCGCATCTACCAGGGTCGGATACGCAGTATTTT
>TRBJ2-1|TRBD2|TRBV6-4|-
CASSDQREGPYNEQFF
TGTGCCAGCAGTGACCAGCGGGAGGGCCCATACAATGAGCAGTTCTTC
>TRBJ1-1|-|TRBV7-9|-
CSSSLGGGRSYGTEAFF
TGTTCCAGCAGCTTAGGGGGGGGACGGTCCTACGGCACTGAAGCTTTCTTT
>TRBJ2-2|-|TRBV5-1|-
CASSLVGRPELFF
TGCGCCAGCAGCTTGGTGGGCAGGCCGGAGCTGTTTTTT
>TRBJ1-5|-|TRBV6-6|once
CASSPPRQSNQPQHF
TGTGCCAGCAGTCCCCCGAGGCAAAGCAATCAGCCCCAGCATTTT
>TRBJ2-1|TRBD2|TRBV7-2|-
CASSSGEGSYNEQFF
TGTGCCAGCAGTTCCGGGGAGGGGTCCTACAATGAGCAGTTCTTC
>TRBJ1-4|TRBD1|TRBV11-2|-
CASRPITGGNEKLFF
TGTGCCAGCAGGCCCATAACAGGGGGGAATGAAAAACTGTTTTTT
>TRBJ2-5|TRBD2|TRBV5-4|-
CASSSQAGAGGRETQYF
TGTGCCAGCAGCTCGCAGGCCGGGGCGGGAGGTCGGGAGACCCAGTACTTC
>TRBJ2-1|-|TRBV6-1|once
CASSENLGGEQFF
TGTGCCAGCAGTGAAAATCTTGGAGGGGAGCAGTTCTTC